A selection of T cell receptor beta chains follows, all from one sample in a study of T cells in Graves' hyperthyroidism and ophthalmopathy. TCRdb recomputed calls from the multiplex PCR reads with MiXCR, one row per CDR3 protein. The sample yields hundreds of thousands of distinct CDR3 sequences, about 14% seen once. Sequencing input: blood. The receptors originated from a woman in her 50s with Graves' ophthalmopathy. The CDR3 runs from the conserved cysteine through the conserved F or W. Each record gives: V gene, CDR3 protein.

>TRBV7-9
CASSPVGTGRNEQYF
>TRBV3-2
CASSQDVPYNEQFF
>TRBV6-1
CATKGTEAFF
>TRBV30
CAWSVENSAEQYF
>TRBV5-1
CASSLREFYEQFF
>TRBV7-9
CASSLPGRDSYEQYF
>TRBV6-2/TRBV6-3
CASSPISSGRANTQYF
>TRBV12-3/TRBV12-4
CASSFLRGLREQFF
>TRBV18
CASSPERGNRLAGHTDTQYF
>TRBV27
CASSGQAYEQYF
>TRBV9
CASSVAQGALNEQFF
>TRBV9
CASSVVGGEQFF
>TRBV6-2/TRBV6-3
CASSYPAGGNQPQHF
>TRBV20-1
CSAHHREDYGYTF
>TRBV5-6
CASSLVEGLLNTEAFF
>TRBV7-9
CASSLVLPGANEQYF
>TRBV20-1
CSARGKNRGGQETQYF
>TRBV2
CASSEDNNLYHEQYF
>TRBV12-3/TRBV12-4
CASSRTGFEQYF
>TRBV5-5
CASSLGTETEAFF
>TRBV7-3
CASSPFVGTSGNPLKNIQYF
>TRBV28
CASRQTSATDTQYF
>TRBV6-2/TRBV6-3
CASSWTGEEDTQYF
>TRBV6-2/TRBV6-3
CASSSSGGTYNEQFF
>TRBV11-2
CASSLGSGVGEKLFF
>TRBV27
CASSLPGEGHNEQFF
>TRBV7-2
CASSLKQGYTGELFF
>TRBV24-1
CATSDRGQGGTDTQYF
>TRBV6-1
CASSELGTGILAKNIQYF
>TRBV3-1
CASSQEAGTSGRNEQFF
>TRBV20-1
CSARASPGLAGVPGTGELFF
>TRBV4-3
CASSPGRFRGQETQYF
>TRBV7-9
CASSSSVSTSGYTF
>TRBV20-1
CSAREGEYRESHEQFF
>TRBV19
CASSIMPRTNTGELFF
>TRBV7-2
CASSVTTSGLGLKYF
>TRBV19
CASRNGLAGTNTGELFF
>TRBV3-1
CASSQNHNNSPLHF
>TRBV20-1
CSAAQGDTEAFF
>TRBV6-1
CASRKETGSYEQYF
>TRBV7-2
CASSLEGNTEAFF
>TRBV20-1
CSASDGRGENGYTF
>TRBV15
CATRSSGNTGELFF
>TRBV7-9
CASSFLGESSYEQYF
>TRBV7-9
CASSSSGTGDGGELFF
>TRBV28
CASSSRPNNEQFF